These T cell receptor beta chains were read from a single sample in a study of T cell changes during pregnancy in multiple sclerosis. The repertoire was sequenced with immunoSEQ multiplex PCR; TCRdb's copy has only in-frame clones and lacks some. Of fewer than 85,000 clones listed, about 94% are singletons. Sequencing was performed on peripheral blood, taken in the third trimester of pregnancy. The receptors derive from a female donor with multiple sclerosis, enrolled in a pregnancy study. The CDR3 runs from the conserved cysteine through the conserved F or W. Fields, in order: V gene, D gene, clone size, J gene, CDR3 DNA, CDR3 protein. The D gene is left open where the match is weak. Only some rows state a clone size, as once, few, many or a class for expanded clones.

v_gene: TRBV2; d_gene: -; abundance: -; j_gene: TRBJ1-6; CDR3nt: TGTGCCAGCAGTGAACGGGGGGGGAATTCACCCCTCCACTTT; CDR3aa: CASSERGGNSPLHF
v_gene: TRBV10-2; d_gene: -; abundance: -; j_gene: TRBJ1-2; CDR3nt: TGCGCCAGCAGTGAGATGGGGGGGAACCACGGGGGCTACACCTTC; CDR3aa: CASSEMGGNHGGYTF
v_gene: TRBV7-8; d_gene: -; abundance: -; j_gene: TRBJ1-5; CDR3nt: TGTGCCAGCAGCTTAGGACAGTCATCGATTGGCGGTCAGCCCCAGCATTTT; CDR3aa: CASSLGQSSIGGQPQHF
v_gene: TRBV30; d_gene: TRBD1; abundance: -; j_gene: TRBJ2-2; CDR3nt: TGTGCCTGGTGGTCCGGGACAGGGAACACCGGGGAGCTGTTTTTT; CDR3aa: CAWWSGTGNTGELFF
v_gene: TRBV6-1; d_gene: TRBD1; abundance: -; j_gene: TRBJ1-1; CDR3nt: TGTGCCAGCAGTGAAGCGATCGTTGGGGGGACAGGTGCTTTTGAAGCTTTCTTT; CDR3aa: CASSEAIVGGTGAFEAFF
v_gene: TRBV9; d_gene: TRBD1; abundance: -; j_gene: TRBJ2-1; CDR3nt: TGTGCCAGCAGCCCGGGACAGGGGGTTCAGCAGTTCTTC; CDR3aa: CASSPGQGVQQFF
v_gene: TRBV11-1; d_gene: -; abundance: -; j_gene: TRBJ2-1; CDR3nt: TGTGCCAGCAGTTTTACAGGGAACAGTCAGTTCTTC; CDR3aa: CASSFTGNSQFF
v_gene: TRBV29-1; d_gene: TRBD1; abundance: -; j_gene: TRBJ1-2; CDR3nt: TGCAGCGTATACGTAGCCGTCGGACAGGGTACCCACTATGGCTACACCTTC; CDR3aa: CSVYVAVGQGTHYGYTF
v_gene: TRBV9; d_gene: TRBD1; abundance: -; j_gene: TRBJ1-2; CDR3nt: TGTGCCAGCAGTCAGGGGGCGGGTAACTATGGCTACACCTTC; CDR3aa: CASSQGAGNYGYTF
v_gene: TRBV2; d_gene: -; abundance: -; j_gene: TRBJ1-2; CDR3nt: TGTGCCAGCAGTGAATCGTGGGGCCCCGGTGCCCTGGGCTACACCTTC; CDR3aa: CASSESWGPGALGYTF
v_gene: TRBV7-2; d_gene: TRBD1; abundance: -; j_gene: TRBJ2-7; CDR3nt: TGTGCCAGCAGCTTAAGGGGGCTGGGGGTCCACGAGCAGTACTTC; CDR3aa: CASSLRGLGVHEQYF
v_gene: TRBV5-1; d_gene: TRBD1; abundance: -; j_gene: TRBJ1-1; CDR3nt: TGCGCCAGCAGCTTGGACAGGGGGGGAACTGAAGCTTTCTTT; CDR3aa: CASSLDRGGTEAFF
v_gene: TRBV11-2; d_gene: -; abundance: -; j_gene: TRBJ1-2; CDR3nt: TGTGCCAGCAGGCCAAACAAGGGGCCTAACTATGGCTACACCTTC; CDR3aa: CASRPNKGPNYGYTF
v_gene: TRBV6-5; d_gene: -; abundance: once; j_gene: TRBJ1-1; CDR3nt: TGTGCCAGCAGCGACAGCATGAACACTGAAGCTTTCTTT; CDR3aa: CASSDSMNTEAFF
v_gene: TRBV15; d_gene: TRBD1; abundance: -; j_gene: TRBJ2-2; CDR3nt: TGTGCCACCAGCAGGGCAGGGGGCGCGGTCGGGGAGCTGTTTTTT; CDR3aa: CATSRAGGAVGELFF
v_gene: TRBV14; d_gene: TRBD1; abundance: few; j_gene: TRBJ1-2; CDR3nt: TGTGCCAGCAGCCTCCAAGATCTAGGGGACAGGCCTCTTTATGGCTACACCTTC; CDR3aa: CASSLQDLGDRPLYGYTF
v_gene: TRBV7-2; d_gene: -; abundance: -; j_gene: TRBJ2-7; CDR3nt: TGTGCCAGCAGCTTCGGTAGTTCCTACGAGCAGTACTTC; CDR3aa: CASSFGSSYEQYF
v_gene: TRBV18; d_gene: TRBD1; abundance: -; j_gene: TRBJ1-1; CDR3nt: TGTGCCAGCTCACCTCCCGACAGGGGGTTGACTGAAGCTTTCTTT; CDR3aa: CASSPPDRGLTEAFF
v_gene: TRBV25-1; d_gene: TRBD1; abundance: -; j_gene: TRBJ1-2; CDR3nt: TGTGCCAGCAGTGAGCCCCTAGGGACAGGGGCGAACTATGGCTACACCTTC; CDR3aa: CASSEPLGTGANYGYTF
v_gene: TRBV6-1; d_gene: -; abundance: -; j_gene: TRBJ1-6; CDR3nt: TGTGCCAGCAGTGAAGGCAGGGTCAATTCACCCCTCCACTTT; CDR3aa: CASSEGRVNSPLHF
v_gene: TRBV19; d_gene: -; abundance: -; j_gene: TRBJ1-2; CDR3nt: TGTGCCAGTAGTATCGGCAGCCTCTCGGGGGGCTACACCTTC; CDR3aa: CASSIGSLSGGYTF
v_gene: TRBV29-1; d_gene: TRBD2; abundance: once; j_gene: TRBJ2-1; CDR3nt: TGCAGCGTTTTCCCCGGACTAGGCTACAATGAGCAGTTCTTC; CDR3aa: CSVFPGLGYNEQFF
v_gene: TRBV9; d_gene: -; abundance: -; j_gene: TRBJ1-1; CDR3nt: TGTGCCAGCAGCGTAGCTGGGGGGGGATTGAACACTGAAGCTTTCTTT; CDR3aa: CASSVAGGGLNTEAFF